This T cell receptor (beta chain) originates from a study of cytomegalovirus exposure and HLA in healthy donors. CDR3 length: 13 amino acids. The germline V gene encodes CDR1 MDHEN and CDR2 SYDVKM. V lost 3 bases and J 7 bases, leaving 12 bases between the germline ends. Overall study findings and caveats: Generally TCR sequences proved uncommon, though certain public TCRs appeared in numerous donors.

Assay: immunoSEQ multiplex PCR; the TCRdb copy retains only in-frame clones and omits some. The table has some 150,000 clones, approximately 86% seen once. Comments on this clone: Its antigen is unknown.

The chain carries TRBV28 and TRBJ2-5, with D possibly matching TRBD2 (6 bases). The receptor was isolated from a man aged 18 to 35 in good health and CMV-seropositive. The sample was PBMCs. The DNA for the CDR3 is TGTGCCAGCAGTTTTGAAAGGGGAGGGACCCAGTACTTC. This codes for CASSFERGGTQYF.